This is a list of T cell receptor beta chains from one sample in a study of blood T cell repertoires in COVID-19. Sequencing used immunoSEQ multiplex PCR; TCRdb keeps in-frame clones, though not all of them. The table has approximately 220,000 clones, approximately 87% seen once. Sequenced material: peripheral blood. The receptors were sampled from a man aged 55-75 years who had recovered from COVID-19. Each CDR3 is given with its conserved first and last residue. The D gene is left open where the match is weak. Part of the rows lack a size; the others show once, few, many or a class for expanded clones.

j_call | v_call | d_call | clone_size | cdr3_nt | cdr3_aa
TRBJ2-3 | TRBV3-1/TRBV3-2 | - | - | TGTGCCAGCAGCCGGTCCCCAAGCGAACCGCAGTATTTT | CASSRSPSEPQYF
TRBJ1-5 | TRBV5-8 | - | - | TGTGCCAGCAGCTTGAGGGGGAGCCAGCCCCAGCATTTT | CASSLRGSQPQHF
TRBJ1-2 | TRBV9 | - | - | TGTGCCAGCAGCCCCCGACCTGGTCCCGAAAGGGGTGGCTACACCTTC | CASSPRPGPERGGYTF
TRBJ2-2 | TRBV3-1/TRBV3-2 | - | - | TGTGCCAGCAGCCAAGAAGGGGGGGTCGTGAGCTTGAACACCGGGGAGCTGTTTTTT | CASSQEGGVVSLNTGELFF
TRBJ1-1 | TRBV30 | TRBD1 | - | TGTGCCTGGAGTCGGGACAGGGTCATGAACACTGAAGCTTTCTTT | CAWSRDRVMNTEAFF
TRBJ1-2 | TRBV25-1 | TRBD1 | - | TGTGCCAGCAGTGACTCCAGGACAGGGTATGGCTACACCTTC | CASSDSRTGYGYTF
TRBJ2-6 | TRBV5-4 | TRBD1 | - | TGTGCCAGCACCTCAGGGGGCGCTTCTGGGGCCAACGTCCTGACTTTC | CASTSGGASGANVLTF
TRBJ1-1 | TRBV5-4 | - | - | TGTGCCAGCAGCTTGTACAGGCAAGGGACTGAAGCTTTCTTT | CASSLYRQGTEAFF
TRBJ2-1 | TRBV7-3 | TRBD2 | - | TGTGCCAGCAGCCCCCTTAGCGGGAGTGGCAATGAGCAGTTCTTC | CASSPLSGSGNEQFF
TRBJ1-5 | TRBV5-4 | - | many | TGTGCCAGCAGCTTGGCGGAGGTTTATAGCAATCAGCCCCAGCATTTT | CASSLAEVYSNQPQHF
TRBJ1-2 | TRBV6-5 | - | - | TGTGCCAGCAGTCCTAGGGACTCAACTAACTATGGCTACACCTTC | CASSPRDSTNYGYTF
TRBJ1-5 | TRBV30 | TRBD1 | few | TGTGCCTGGAGTTCAGGGGGCGGACAGCCCCAGCATTTT | CAWSSGGGQPQHF
TRBJ1-6 | TRBV18 | - | - | TGTGCCAGCTCACCACCCGGGAGGGGTTTGGATTCACCCCTCCACTTT | CASSPPGRGLDSPLHF
TRBJ2-7 | TRBV5-1 | - | - | TGCGCCAGCAGCCCCTCACTGCCCGGGGGCGAGCAGTACTTC | CASSPSLPGGEQYF
TRBJ1-2 | TRBV4-1 | TRBD1 | - | TGCGCCAGCAGCCAAGAAGCCGGGACAGAGGCGGGCTACACCTTC | CASSQEAGTEAGYTF
TRBJ2-4 | TRBV15 | TRBD1 | - | TGTGCCACCAGCATCTCGACAGGGTCGGAGAACATTCAGTACTTC | CATSISTGSENIQYF
TRBJ2-3 | TRBV2 | - | - | TGTGCCAGCAGTCCCCAGGTCACAGATACGCAGTATTTT | CASSPQVTDTQYF
TRBJ1-1 | TRBV2 | TRBD1 | - | TGTGCCAGCAGTACGGACAGGGAGACTGAAGCTTTCTTT | CASSTDRETEAFF
TRBJ2-1 | TRBV7-3 | TRBD2 | - | TGTGCCAGCAGCCCCGCCGGACTAGCGGGGGGGCTCCATGAGCAGTTCTTC | CASSPAGLAGGLHEQFF
TRBJ2-7 | TRBV7-9 | - | - | TGTGCCAGCAGCTCCACCTACGAGCAGTACTTC | CASSSTYEQYF
TRBJ2-7 | TRBV27 | TRBD1 | - | TGTGCCAGCAGTTTATCCCCGGGACAGGACCTCTCCTACGAGCAGTACTTC | CASSLSPGQDLSYEQYF